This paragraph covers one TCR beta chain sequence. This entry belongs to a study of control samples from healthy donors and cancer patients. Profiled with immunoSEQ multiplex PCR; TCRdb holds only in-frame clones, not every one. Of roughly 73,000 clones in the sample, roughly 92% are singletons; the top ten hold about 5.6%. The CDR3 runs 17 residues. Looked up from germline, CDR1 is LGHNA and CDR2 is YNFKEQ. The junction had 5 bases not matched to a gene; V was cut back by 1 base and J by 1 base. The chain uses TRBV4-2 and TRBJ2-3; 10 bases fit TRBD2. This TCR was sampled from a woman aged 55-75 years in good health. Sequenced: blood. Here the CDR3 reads CASSQGVSGRGTDTQYF. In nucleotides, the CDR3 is TGTGCCAGCAGCCAAGGGGTCAGCGGGAGGGGCACAGATACGCAGTATTTT.